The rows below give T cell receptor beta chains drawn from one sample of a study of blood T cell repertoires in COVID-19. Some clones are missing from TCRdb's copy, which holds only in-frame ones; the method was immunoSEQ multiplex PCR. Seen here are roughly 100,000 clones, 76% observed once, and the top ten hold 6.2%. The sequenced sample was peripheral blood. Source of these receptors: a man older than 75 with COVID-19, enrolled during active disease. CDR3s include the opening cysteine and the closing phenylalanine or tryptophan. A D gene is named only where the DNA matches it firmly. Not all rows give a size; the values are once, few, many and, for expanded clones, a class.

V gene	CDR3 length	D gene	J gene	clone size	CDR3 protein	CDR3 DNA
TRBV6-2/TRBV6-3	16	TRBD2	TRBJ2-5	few	CASSHLGAGGLETQYF	TGTGCCAGCAGTCACCTAGGGGCGGGAGGATTAGAGACCCAGTACTTC
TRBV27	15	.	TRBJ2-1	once	CASSLEGLQGGEQFF	TGTGCCAGCAGTCTTGAGGGACTCCAGGGAGGTGAGCAGTTCTTC
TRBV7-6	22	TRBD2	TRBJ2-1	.	CASSPLTPGGLAGPSSYNEQFF	TGTGCCAGCAGCCCACTTACGCCGGGGGGGCTAGCGGGGCCGAGCTCCTACAATGAGCAGTTCTTC
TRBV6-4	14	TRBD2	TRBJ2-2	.	CASSEGGRTGELFF	TGTGCCAGCAGTGAGGGCGGGAGAACGGGGGAGCTGTTTTTT
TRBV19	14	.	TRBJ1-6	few	CASSWTERDSPLHF	TGTGCCAGTAGTTGGACAGAAAGAGATTCACCCCTCCACTTT
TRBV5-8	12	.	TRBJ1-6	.	CASSSINSPLHF	TGTGCCAGCAGCTCTATTAATTCACCCCTCCACTTT
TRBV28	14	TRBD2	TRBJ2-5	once	CASLSGLAQETQYF	TGTGCCAGCCTGTCGGGACTAGCTCAAGAGACCCAGTACTTC
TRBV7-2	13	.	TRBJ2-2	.	CASSSDIGGELFF	TGTGCCAGCAGCTCCGACATAGGTGGGGAGCTGTTTTTT
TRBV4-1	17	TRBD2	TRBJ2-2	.	CASSQVILAANTGELFF	TGCGCCAGCAGCCAAGTAATACTAGCGGCCAACACCGGGGAGCTGTTTTTT
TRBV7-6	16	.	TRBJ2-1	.	CASSSPLQGTYNEQFF	TGTGCCAGCAGCTCCCCTCTGCAGGGGACCTACAATGAGCAGTTCTTC
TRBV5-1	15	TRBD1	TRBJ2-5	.	CASSLPGQGGETQYF	TGCGCCAGCAGCTTGCCCGGACAGGGGGGGGAGACCCAGTACTTC
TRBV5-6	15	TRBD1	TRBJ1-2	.	CASSPPDRVGAGYTF	TGTGCCAGCAGCCCACCTGACAGGGTTGGAGCTGGCTACACCTTC
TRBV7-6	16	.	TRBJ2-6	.	CASSLNRGAGANVLTF	TGTGCCAGCAGCTTAAATAGAGGAGCCGGGGCCAACGTCCTGACTTTC
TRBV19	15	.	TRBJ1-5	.	CASSPGQYSYQPQHF	TGTGCCAGTAGTCCGGGACAATATTCCTATCAGCCCCAGCATTTT
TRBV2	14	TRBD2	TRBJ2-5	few	CASSGRTSRETQYF	TGTGCCAGCAGTGGGCGGACTAGCCGGGAGACCCAGTACTTC
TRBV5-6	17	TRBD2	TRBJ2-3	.	CASEAWVLAGDGDTQYF	TGTGCCAGCGAAGCTTGGGTTTTAGCGGGAGATGGAGATACGCAGTATTTT
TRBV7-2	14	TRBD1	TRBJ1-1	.	CASSRDRKNTEAFF	TGTGCCAGCAGCCGGGACAGAAAAAACACTGAAGCTTTCTTT
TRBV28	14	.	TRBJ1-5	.	CASQDTLSNQPQHF	TGTGCCAGCCAGGACACCCTAAGCAATCAGCCCCAGCATTTT
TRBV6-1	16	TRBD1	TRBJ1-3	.	CASSEVTGGEGNTIYF	TGTGCCAGCAGTGAAGTCACAGGGGGCGAAGGAAACACCATATATTTT
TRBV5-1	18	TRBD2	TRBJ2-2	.	CASSLPPGSGSVAGELFF	TGCGCCAGCAGCCTACCCCCAGGGAGCGGGAGTGTTGCCGGGGAGCTGTTTTTT
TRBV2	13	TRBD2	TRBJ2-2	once	CASTERESGELFF	TGTGCCAGCACTGAGCGGGAGTCCGGGGAGCTGTTTTTT
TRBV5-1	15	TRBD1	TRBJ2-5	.	CASSLGTGGRETQYF	TGCGCCAGCAGCTTGGGGACAGGGGGCCGGGAGACCCAGTACTTC
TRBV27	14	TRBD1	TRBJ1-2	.	CASRRDRGNYGYTF	TGTGCCAGCAGGAGGGACAGGGGAAACTATGGCTACACCTTC
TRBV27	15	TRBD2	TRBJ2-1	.	CASSQGTSGHNEQFF	TGTGCCAGCAGCCAAGGGACTAGCGGACACAATGAGCAGTTCTTC
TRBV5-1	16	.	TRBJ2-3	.	CASSLVGGASTDTQYF	TGCGCCAGCAGCTTGGTTGGCGGGGCTAGCACAGATACGCAGTATTTT
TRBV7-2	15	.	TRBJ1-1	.	CASSLAGSMNTEAFF	TGTGCCAGCAGCTTAGCGGGCAGTATGAACACTGAAGCTTTCTTT
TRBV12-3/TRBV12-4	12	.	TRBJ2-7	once	CASSKDIYEQYF	TGTGCCAGCAGCAAAGACATTTACGAGCAGTACTTC
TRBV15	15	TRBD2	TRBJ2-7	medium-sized	CATTRAGEGLYEQYF	TGTGCCACCACACGAGCGGGAGAAGGGCTCTACGAGCAGTACTTC
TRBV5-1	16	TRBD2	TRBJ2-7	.	CASMPSGNPPGYEQYF	TGCGCCAGCATGCCTAGCGGGAACCCTCCTGGATACGAGCAGTACTTC
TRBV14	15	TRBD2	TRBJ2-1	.	CASSQSLGSGGEQFF	TGTGCCAGCAGCCAAAGTCTGGGCTCGGGGGGGGAGCAGTTCTTC
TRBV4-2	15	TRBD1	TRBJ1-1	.	CASSQEGTGARRAFF	TGTGCCAGCAGCCAAGAAGGGACAGGGGCCCGTCGGGCTTTCTTT
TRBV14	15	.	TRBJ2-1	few	CASSLTYWRSDEQFF	TGTGCCAGCAGCCTCACTTACTGGCGAAGCGATGAGCAGTTCTTC
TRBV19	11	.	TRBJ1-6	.	CASSQNSPLHF	TGTGCCAGTAGCCAAAATTCACCCCTCCACTTT
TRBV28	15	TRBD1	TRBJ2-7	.	CASSPVTGGDYEQYF	TGTGCCAGCAGTCCGGTCACAGGGGGAGACTACGAGCAGTACTTC
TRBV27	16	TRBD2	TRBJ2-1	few	CASSYSGTSGGNEQFF	TGTGCCAGCAGTTATTCCGGGACTAGCGGGGGTAATGAGCAGTTCTTC
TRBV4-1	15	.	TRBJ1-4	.	CASSQAVYANEKLFF	TGCGCCAGCAGCCAGGCTGTTTACGCCAATGAAAAACTGTTTTTT
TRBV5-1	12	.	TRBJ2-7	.	CASSLFTGEQYF	TGCGCCAGCAGCTTGTTCACGGGAGAGCAGTACTTC
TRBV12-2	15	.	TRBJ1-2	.	CASRLQPDSTYGYTF	TGTGCAAGTCGCTTACAGCCGGACTCAACCTATGGCTACACCTTC
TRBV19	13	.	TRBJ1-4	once	CASSIGPGEKLFF	TGTGCCAGTAGTATAGGGCCGGGTGAAAAACTGTTTTTT
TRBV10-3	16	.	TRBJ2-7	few	CAISESLRGENYEQYF	TGTGCCATCAGTGAGTCCCTCAGGGGGGAGAACTACGAGCAGTACTTC
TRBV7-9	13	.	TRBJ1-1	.	CASSFDMNTEAFF	TGTGCCAGCAGCTTTGACATGAACACTGAAGCTTTCTTT
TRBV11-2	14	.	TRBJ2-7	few	CASRPPGPSYEQYF	TGTGCCAGCAGGCCCCCTGGCCCCTCCTACGAGCAGTACTTC
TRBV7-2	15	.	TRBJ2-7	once	CASSPSATPTYEQYF	TGTGCCAGCAGCCCATCTGCCACACCCACCTACGAGCAGTACTTC
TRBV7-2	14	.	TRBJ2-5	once	CASSPGTSGETQYF	TGTGCCAGCAGCCCGGGGACCAGCGGGGAGACCCAGTACTTC
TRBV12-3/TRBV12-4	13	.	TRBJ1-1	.	CASSLLPAAEAFF	TGTGCCAGCAGTTTACTACCAGCGGCTGAAGCTTTCTTT
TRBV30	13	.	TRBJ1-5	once	CAWTQSNGQPQHF	TGTGCCTGGACCCAATCCAACGGGCAGCCCCAGCATTTT
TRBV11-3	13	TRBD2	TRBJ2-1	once	CASSFLAGGEQFF	TGTGCCAGCAGCTTTTTAGCGGGAGGGGAGCAGTTCTTC
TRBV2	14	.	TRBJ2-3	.	CASSVDTGAQGTLF	TGTGCCAGCAGTGTCGATACAGGGGCCCAGGGGACTCTCTTT
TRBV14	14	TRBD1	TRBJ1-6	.	CASLRDREGSPLHF	TGTGCCAGCCTCCGGGACAGGGAGGGTTCACCCCTCCACTTT
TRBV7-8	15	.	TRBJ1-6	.	CASRGLGAGNSPLHF	TGTGCCAGCAGGGGCCTAGGGGCTGGGAATTCACCCCTCCACTTT
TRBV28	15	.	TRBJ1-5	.	CASSLSSRDNQPQHF	TGTGCCAGCAGTTTATCCTCCAGGGATAATCAGCCCCAGCATTTT
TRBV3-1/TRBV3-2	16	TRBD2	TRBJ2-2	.	CASSQASGRIPGELFF	TGTGCCAGCAGCCAAGCGAGCGGGAGAATACCCGGGGAGCTGTTTTTT
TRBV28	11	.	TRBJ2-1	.	CASSSYNEQFF	TGTGCCAGCAGTTCGTACAATGAGCAGTTCTTC
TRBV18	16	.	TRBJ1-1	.	CASSPLGAGSDTEAFF	TGTGCCAGCTCACCACTCGGGGCGGGGTCGGACACTGAAGCTTTCTTT
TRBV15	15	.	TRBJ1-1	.	CATSSQAPWARSAFF	TGTGCCACCAGCAGCCAGGCGCCTTGGGCCCGATCAGCTTTCTTT
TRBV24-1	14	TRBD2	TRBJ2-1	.	CATSDWLAGGEQFF	TGTGCCACCAGTGATTGGCTAGCGGGCGGGGAGCAGTTCTTC
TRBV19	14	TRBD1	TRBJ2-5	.	CASSIPDREETQYF	TGTGCCAGTAGTATTCCGGACAGGGAAGAGACCCAGTACTTC
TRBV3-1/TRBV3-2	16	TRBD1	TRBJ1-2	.	CASSHVGQDYNYGYTF	TGTGCCAGCAGCCATGTGGGACAGGATTATAACTATGGCTACACCTTC
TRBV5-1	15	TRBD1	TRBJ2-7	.	CASSTRDRSIYEQYF	TGCGCCAGCAGCACCCGGGACAGGTCAATTTACGAGCAGTACTTC